This is a list of T cell receptor beta chains from one sample in a study of T cell changes during pregnancy in multiple sclerosis. The protocol was immunoSEQ multiplex PCR, while the TCRdb copy is restricted to in-frame clones and leaves out a portion. The sample lists about 50,000 clones; 92% were seen once. The source was CD4+ T cells from peripheral blood mononuclear cells, collected after pregnancy. These receptors originate from a female donor in good health, enrolled as a control in a pregnancy study. CDR3s include the opening cysteine and the closing phenylalanine or tryptophan. The order of the fields is clone size, J gene, V gene, CDR3 length, D gene, CDR3 DNA, CDR3 protein. The D gene is left open where the match is weak. The size of a clone is reported for some rows only, either as once, few or many, or as a class for expanded clones.

>NA|TRBJ2-4|TRBV25-1|11|NA
TGTGCCAGCAGTGAGATAGACATTCAGTACTTC
CASSEIDIQYF
>once|TRBJ1-5|TRBV28|15|NA
TGTGCCAGCAGCAGCGCGGCCCTAAACGATCAGCCCCAGCATTTT
CASSSAALNDQPQHF
>NA|TRBJ2-1|TRBV10-3|17|NA
TGTGCCATCAGTGAGTCGGCAGGGGTAGCCGGCCACAATGAGCAGTTCTTC
CAISESAGVAGHNEQFF
>NA|TRBJ2-3|TRBV5-1|16|TRBD2
TGCGCCAGCAGCTCCCCGACTAGCGGGATTACAGATACGCAGTATTTT
CASSSPTSGITDTQYF
>NA|TRBJ1-3|TRBV30|18|NA
TGTGCCTGGAGAACGAGTTATCCCTATATTTCGTCTGGAAACACCATATATTTT
CAWRTSYPYISSGNTIYF
>NA|TRBJ2-7|TRBV7-9|13|NA
TGTGCCAGCAGCTTAGTAGGGACTGGCGTGCAGTACTTC
CASSLVGTGVQYF
>NA|TRBJ1-2|TRBV5-4|13|NA
TGTGCCAGCAGCTTGGCTCTTAACTATGGCTACACCTTC
CASSLALNYGYTF
>NA|TRBJ2-1|TRBV30|11|NA
TGTGCCTGGGAAAGGGGATATGAGCAGTTCTTC
CAWERGYEQFF
>NA|TRBJ2-5|TRBV9|18|TRBD2
TGTGCCAGCAGCGCCGGTGGCGGGGAGCGGGGGGGTGGAGAGACCCAGTACTTC
CASSAGGGERGGGETQYF
>NA|TRBJ2-1|TRBV28|16|NA
TGTGCCAGCAGTTGGACTTGGCGGGAACCCATGGATGAGCAGTTCTTC
CASSWTWREPMDEQFF
>NA|TRBJ2-3|TRBV19|14|NA
TGTGCCAGTTCCAGCGCATCTACCCCAGATACGCAGTATTTT
CASSSASTPDTQYF
>medium-sized|TRBJ1-1|TRBV2|14|NA
TGTGCCAGCATCCCAGGGAACTTTAACACTGAAGCTTTCTTT
CASIPGNFNTEAFF
>once|TRBJ2-1|TRBV7-9|14|TRBD2
TGTGCCAGCAGCTTAAACCTAGCGGGGGCCGAGCAGTTCTTC
CASSLNLAGAEQFF
>NA|TRBJ2-2|TRBV7-7|14|TRBD1
TGTGCTAGCAGCCAGGGGGCTGGCACCGGGGAGCTGTTTTTT
CASSQGAGTGELFF
>NA|TRBJ2-5|TRBV7-9|13|TRBD1
TGTGCCAGCAGCCTAAGACAGGGAGAGACCCAGTACTTC
CASSLRQGETQYF
>NA|TRBJ2-5|TRBV5-1|16|NA
TGCGCCAGCAGCTTGGACCTCAGGGGAGGGGGAGAGACCCAGTACTTC
CASSLDLRGGGETQYF
>NA|TRBJ1-2|TRBV18|16|TRBD1
TGTGCCAGCTCACCAATCTCCGGACAGGGGCTGATGGGCTACACCTTC
CASSPISGQGLMGYTF
>few|TRBJ2-1|TRBV19|16|TRBD2
TGTGCCAGTAGCGACTCGGGACTAGCGGGAGGCGATGAGCAGTTCTTC
CASSDSGLAGGDEQFF
>NA|TRBJ2-1|TRBV18|14|NA
TGTGCCAACTCGAGACTAGACGGAAACAATGAGCAGTTCTTC
CANSRLDGNNEQFF
>few|TRBJ1-2|TRBV29-1|12|TRBD1
TGCAGCGTCGGACAGGGTGAGCGTGGCTACACCTTC
CSVGQGERGYTF
>NA|TRBJ1-2|TRBV7-6|15|TRBD1
TGTGCCAGCAGCTTAGTTTCAGGGGGCCGGGATGGCTACACCTTC
CASSLVSGGRDGYTF
>NA|TRBJ1-4|TRBV28|15|NA
TGTGCCAGCAGTTCCAGTCAGGGTGAGAGGGAAAAACTGTTTTTT
CASSSSQGEREKLFF
>NA|TRBJ1-5|TRBV18|13|NA
TGTGCCAGCTCACGAGGGGGGGATCAGCCCCAGCATTTT
CASSRGGDQPQHF
>NA|TRBJ2-2|TRBV28|20|TRBD2
TGTGCCAGCAGTTTATCGTTCAGTGTTGAAAGCGGGAGAGTAGCCGGGGAGCTGTTTTTT
CASSLSFSVESGRVAGELFF
>NA|TRBJ2-7|TRBV7-2|14|NA
TGTGCCAGCAACCCCGCTAGCGACTCCTACGAGCAGTACTTC
CASNPASDSYEQYF
>NA|TRBJ1-2|TRBV15|16|TRBD1
TGTGCCACCAGGCCTTTACCGGGACAGGGAAACTATGGCTACACCTTC
CATRPLPGQGNYGYTF
>NA|TRBJ2-7|TRBV27|17|NA
TGTGCCAGCAGTTTATACGGCAGCGGAGCGAGCCTTCTACAGCAGTACTTC
CASSLYGSGASLLQQYF
>once|TRBJ1-6|TRBV5-4|14|NA
TGTGCCGGTCAATTCAGGGCAGGGGATTCACCCCTCCACTTT
CAGQFRAGDSPLHF
>NA|TRBJ2-2|TRBV5-1|14|NA
TGCGCCAGCAGCTTGGTACAGAACACCGGGGAGCTGTTTTTT
CASSLVQNTGELFF
>NA|TRBJ2-7|TRBV29-1|12|NA
TGCAGCGTTGAAGACAGGAACTACGAGCAGTACTTC
CSVEDRNYEQYF
>NA|TRBJ2-4|TRBV27|16|TRBD2
TGTGCCAGCAGCCATCTAGCGGGAGAAGCCAAAAACATTCAGTACTTC
CASSHLAGEAKNIQYF
>NA|TRBJ2-3|TRBV11-2|15|TRBD2
TGTGCCAGCTCCTGGACTAGCGGTACCACAGATACGCAGTATTTT
CASSWTSGTTDTQYF
>NA|TRBJ2-3|TRBV10-3|15|TRBD2
TGTGCCATCAGCCCTCTAGCGGGCCTCACAGATACGCAGTATTTT
CAISPLAGLTDTQYF
>NA|TRBJ2-7|TRBV6-1|13|NA
TGTGCCAGCATGGCTAGATCTCTTTACGAGCAGTACTTC
CASMARSLYEQYF
>NA|TRBJ2-1|TRBV9|19|TRBD2
TGTGCCAGCAGCGTAGCTTGGCGGGAGGCCACCCCCGTATACAATGAGCAGTTCTTC
CASSVAWREATPVYNEQFF
>NA|TRBJ2-7|TRBV6-1|14|TRBD1
TGTGCCAGCAGTGAAAGGACAGGGCGCTACGAGCAGTACTTC
CASSERTGRYEQYF
>NA|TRBJ2-1|TRBV7-6|16|TRBD2
TGTGCCAGCAGCTTAGCGATAGCGGGAGGCTACAATGAGCAGTTCTTC
CASSLAIAGGYNEQFF
>once|TRBJ2-1|TRBV2|11|NA
TGTGCCAGCAGTTCTGAGGGTGAGCAGTTCTTC
CASSSEGEQFF
>NA|TRBJ2-7|TRBV19|19|TRBD2
TGTGCCAGTAGTATAAGGGGACTAGCGGGAAGTGAGTGGATCTACGAGCAGTACTTC
CASSIRGLAGSEWIYEQYF